This TCR beta chain was captured in a study of cytomegalovirus exposure and HLA in healthy donors. The PCR contained 60 Vbeta and 13 Jbeta primers. Generated by immunoSEQ multiplex PCR, the TCRdb table keeps only in-frame clones and is missing some. The sample contains 150,000 to 200,000 clones, about 88% of which appear only once. The study, taken as a whole, reports: Highly shared variants forming one cluster were likely a sequencing artifact.

A word on this clone: Its target is not known.

The CDR3 is 14 amino acids. From germline, CDR1 is SGHRS and CDR2 YFSETQ. The V gene end was trimmed by 7 bases and the J gene end by 9 bases; junction bases not matched to a gene: 13. The V gene is TRBV5-1, the J gene TRBJ2-4; 7 positions match TRBD2. The sequenced material came from PBMCs. The receptor was derived from a girl less than two years old in good health and CMV-seronegative. DNA for the CDR3: TGCGCCAGCTCGCGGGAGAATTTGAGGGGCATTCAGTACTTC. This encodes CASSRENLRGIQYF.